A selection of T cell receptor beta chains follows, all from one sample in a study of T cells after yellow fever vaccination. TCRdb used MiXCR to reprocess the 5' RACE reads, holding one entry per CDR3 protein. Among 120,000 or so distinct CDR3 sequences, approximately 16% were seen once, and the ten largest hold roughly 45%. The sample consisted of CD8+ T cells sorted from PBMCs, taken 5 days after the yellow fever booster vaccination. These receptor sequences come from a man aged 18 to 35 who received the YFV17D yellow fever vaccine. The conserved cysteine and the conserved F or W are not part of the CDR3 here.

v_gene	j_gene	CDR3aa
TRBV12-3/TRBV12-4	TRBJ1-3	ASSGSGNTIY
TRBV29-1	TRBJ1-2	SAPSGGGGYT
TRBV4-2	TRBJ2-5	ASSPRSGPQETQY
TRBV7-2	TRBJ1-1	ASSLVSGRTEAF
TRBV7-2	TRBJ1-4	ASSLSRRILGEKLF
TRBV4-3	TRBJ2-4	ASSQDWGDKNIQY
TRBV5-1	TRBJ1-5	ASSLDVRALGNQPQH
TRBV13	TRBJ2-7	ASSLGLGGLSYEQY
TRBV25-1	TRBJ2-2	ASTRGLTGELF
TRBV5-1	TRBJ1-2	ASGISSLTRREGYT
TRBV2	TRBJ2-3	AILSGGSRIDTQY
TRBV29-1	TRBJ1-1	SVEGNRDVTEAF
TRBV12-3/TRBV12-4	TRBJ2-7	ASGFYEQY
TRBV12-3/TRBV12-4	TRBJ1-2	ASSTTWGYT
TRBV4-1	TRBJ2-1	ASSPGTGDNEQF
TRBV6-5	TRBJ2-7	ASSSRYEQY